The sequence of this TCR beta chain was determined in a study of blood T cell repertoires in COVID-19. Per the authors' pipeline: Reference gene primer amplification gave nucleated cell count estimates. Some clones are missing from TCRdb's copy, which holds only in-frame ones; the method was immunoSEQ multiplex PCR. That table gives V, J and clone size, and the DNA gave D and trimming. The data show approximately 240,000 clones, 85% to 90% seen once. Enrollees, about 18 to 89 years old, lived in approximately 25 US areas. Participants were placed into cohorts based on the clinical history they reported. The CDR3 has 14 amino acids. In germline, CDR1 is ENHRY, CDR2 SYGVKD. J gave up 1 base and V 5 bases, and 5 bases lay outside the gene matches.

The sequenced material came from PBMCs or T cells enriched from blood (not recorded which). This sequence originates from a young woman in a cohort exposed to, infected with or recovered from COVID-19 (not recorded which). The V call is TRBV10-3, the J call TRBJ2-7, with 7 positions matching TRBD1. The CDR3 reads CAISRQGRSYEQYF. Here the CDR3 DNA reads TGTGCCATCAGTAGACAGGGAAGGTCCTACGAGCAGTACTTC.